The 23 T cell receptor beta chains presented below share a single source sample, sequenced in a study of T cells in women clearing cervical HPV infection. TCRdb's copy holds only in-frame clones and misses some; the assay was immunoSEQ multiplex PCR. Listed are tens of thousands of clones; more than 0.8% falls within the top ten. The sequencing input was blood buffy coat. The receptors stem from a woman aged 18-69 years with a cervical HPV16 infection that either progressed to CIN3+ or cleared (not recorded which).

Note on this clone: The CDR3 end is not reached by the read, which stops 3 residues before it; the germline J gene fills it in. This chain connects TRBV5-1 to TRBJ2-5, with a possible D match to TRBD1 (6 bases). The germline gives CDR1 SGHRS, CDR2 YFSETQ. The CDR3 totals 16 residues. Trimming shortened V by 0 bases and J by 4 bases, and 16 bases separated the two germline ends. CDR3 sequence reads: CASSLESRGMTETQYF. The CDR3 DNA, read in part, is TGCGCCAGCAGCTTGGAATCCAGGGGAATGACAGAGACC.

Regarding this clone: The read ends 3 residues shy of where the CDR3 ends; the end is completed using the germline J gene. The chain carries TRBV7-8 and TRBJ1-4; 8 positions agree with TRBD1. V lost 2 bases to trimming and J lost 8 bases; unmatched junction nucleotides: 13. The germline gives CDR1 SGHVS, CDR2 FQNEAQ. CDR3 size: 17 residues. CDR3 residues: CASSLYILPTGGEKLFF. The sequenced part of the CDR3 DNA is TGTGCCAGCAGCTTATATATTTTACCCACAGGGGGGGAAAAA.

A word on this clone: The read stops 3 residues short of the end of the CDR3; the missing end is completed from the germline J gene. The chain employs TRBV4-1 and TRBJ1-4; 8 positions match TRBD1. V lost 7 bases and J lost 3; bases outside the gene matches: 4. The CDR3 totals 14 residues. Per the germline V gene, CDR1 is MGHRA and CDR2 is YSYEKL. CDR3 DNA (partial): TGCGCCAGCACACAGGGGGACGCTAATGAAAAA. It specifies CASTQGDANEK. The whole CDR3 sequence reads CASTQGDANEKLFF.

As to this clone: The observed sequence ends 3 residues before the CDR3 terminus, with the missing tail filled in from the germline J gene. This chain connects TRBV7-9 to TRBJ2-7; D is unclear. Looked up from germline, CDR1 is SEHNR and CDR2 is FQNEAQ (reference sequence). The CDR3 has 12 amino acids. The V end lost 5 bases, the J end lost 5 bases, and 10 bases lay between the germline ends. Incomplete CDR3 DNA: TGTGCCAGCAGCAGCTCACGAGACGAG. Translated: CASSSSRDE. The whole CDR3 protein is CASSSSRDEQYF.

Concerning this clone: The read finishes 3 residues shy of the CDR3 end, and the germline J gene is used to complete it. The V call is TRBV12-3 or TRBV12-4, the J call TRBJ2-1; D is unclear. V lost 8 bases and J lost 5, with 4 bases in between. The CDR3 totals 10 residues. The CDR3 reads CASSDNEQFF. CDR3 DNA (partial): TGTGCCAGCTCGGACAATGAG.

As to this clone: The read is 3 residues too short to cover the CDR3 end, so that end is filled in from the germline J gene. The chain is built from TRBV6-1 and TRBJ2-7, with 8 nucleotides matching TRBD1. Looked up from germline, CDR1 is MNHNS and CDR2 is SASEGT. The CDR3 consists of 15 residues. V lost 1 base to trimming and J lost 0 bases; unmatched junction nucleotides: 2. Here the CDR3 reads CASSEGDRSSYEQYF. The sequenced CDR3 bases are TGTGCCAGCAGTGAAGGGGACAGGAGCTCCTACGAG.

As to this clone: With the read ending 3 residues before the CDR3 end, the germline J gene is used to fill in that end. The genes are TRBV10-2 and TRBJ2-1, with 7 nucleotides matching TRBD2. The length of the CDR3 is 12 residues. The J segment lost 4 bases and the V segment lost 8 bases, leaving 2 bases of the junction unmatched. Germline V gene lookup returns CDR1 WSHSY and CDR2 SAAADI. Incomplete CDR3 DNA: TGCGCCAGCTGGGGGGGATACAATGAG. Translated: CASWGGYNE. The CDR3 reads in full as CASWGGYNEQFF.

On this clone: The read ends 3 residues before the CDR3 terminus; that terminus is restored from the germline J gene. This rearrangement joins TRBV20-1 to TRBJ2-3; 7 nucleotides line up with TRBD1. The CDR3 is 17 residues long. With V trimmed by 6 bases and J by 3 bases, 18 bases remained unmatched. Germline V gene sequence: CDR1 DFQATT, CDR2 SNEGSKA (reference sequence). CDR3 DNA, as far as it was read: TGCAGTGCCACCACCACCTACAGGGGCGGCATAACAGATACG. Its protein is CSATTTYRGGITDT. The whole CDR3 region reads CSATTTYRGGITDTQYF.

Notes on this clone: The read comes to an end 3 residues before the CDR3 does, leaving the germline J gene to fill in the end. Other DNA sequences in this specimen translate into the identical CDR3. The chain links TRBV5-1 to TRBJ1-2; 7 nucleotides align to TRBD1. CDR1 and CDR2 from the germline V gene are SGHRS and YFSETQ. CDR3 length: 13 amino acids. The CDR3 here is CASSWGTGEGYTF. The sequenced CDR3 bases are TGCGCCAGCAGCTGGGGCACAGGGGAGGGT.

As to this clone: The read ends 3 residues before the CDR3 terminus; that terminus is restored from the germline J gene. The V call is TRBV7-6, the J call TRBJ1-2, with D possibly being TRBD1 (6 bases). In germline, CDR1 is SGHVS, CDR2 FNYEAQ. The CDR3 totals 15 residues. The CDR3 region is CASSLAEGQNYDYTF. Incomplete CDR3 DNA: TGTGCCAGCAGCTTAGCGGAAGGACAGAACTACGAC.

Concerning this clone: The CDR3 goes on 3 residues after the read ends, and that part is filled in from the germline J gene. The chain is built from TRBV5-1 and TRBJ1-2; tentatively, D is TRBD1 (6 bases). V shed 0 bases and J shed 4 bases, with 19 bases lying between them. Germline-derived CDR1 and CDR2 are SGHRS and YFSETQ. This CDR3 is 17 amino acids long. CDR3 protein: CASSLADQGTWAYGYTF. CDR3 bases read: TGCGCCAGCAGCTTGGCGGATCAGGGGACCTGGGCCTATGGC.

Worth noting for this clone: The read ends 3 residues shy of where the CDR3 ends; the end is completed using the germline J gene. The chain combines TRBV19 with TRBJ1-2, with 7 bases aligning to TRBD1. Germline-derived CDR1 and CDR2 are LNHDA and SQIVND (reference sequence). The CDR3 runs 15 residues. Partial CDR3 DNA: TGTGCCAGTAGTCTCACCCTAACAGGGGTGCACGGC. Its protein is CASSLTLTGVHG. The whole CDR3 is CASSLTLTGVHGYTF.

CDR3 DNA, as far as it was read: TGTGCCAGCAGGAAAAGTACACGAACCGGGGAG. This sequence encodes CASRKSTRTGE. From start to end, the CDR3 is CASRKSTRTGELFF. This sequence joins TRBV6-2 or TRBV6-3 and TRBJ2-2, with D uncertain. The read finishes 3 residues shy of the CDR3 end, and the germline J gene is used to complete it. Germline CDR1 MNHEY, CDR2 SVGEGT. The CDR3 extends over 14 amino acids. V dropped 6 bases and J dropped 5 bases, with 13 bases sitting between them.

Concerning this clone itself: The read gets to within 3 residues of the CDR3 end, and the germline J gene fills in the rest. The chain links TRBV12-3 or TRBV12-4 to TRBJ2-1, with 10 bases lining up with TRBD2. CDR3 length: 15 amino acids. Germline trimming cut 3 bases from V and 7 bases from J; bases unmatched to any gene: 6. The sequenced CDR3 bases are TGTGCCAGCAGTTTCCCTAGCGGGGGTTTAAATGAG. Translation gives CASSFPSGGLNE. The whole CDR3 reads CASSFPSGGLNEQFF.

Regarding this clone: The sequence runs out 3 residues before the end of the CDR3; the remainder is reconstructed from the germline J gene. The chain has TRBV14 and TRBJ2-3; 14 positions match TRBD2. The V gene's germline CDR1 is SGHDN and CDR2 FVKESK. The trim removed 2 bases at V and 6 bases at J, leaving 4 bases unmatched. The CDR3 consists of 16 residues. The DNA read from the CDR3 is TGTGCCAGCAGCCAACGGGGACTAGCGGGGGTGGATACG. Amino acids: CASSQRGLAGVDT. The entire CDR3 reads CASSQRGLAGVDTQYF. Supplemented by reference TRBV14 and TRBJ2-3, the full variable domain reads EAGVTQFPSHSVIEKGQTVTLRCDPISGHDNLYWYRRVMGKEIKFLLHFVKESKQDESGMPNNRFLAERTGGTYSTLKVQPAELEDSGVYFCASSQRGLAGVDTQYFGPGTRLTVL.

About this clone: The observed sequence ends 3 residues before the CDR3 terminus, with the missing tail filled in from the germline J gene. The chain is built from TRBV19 and TRBJ2-1; TRBD1 matches 7 bases. Losses at the gene ends were 6 bases for V and 9 bases for J; bases not matched to a gene: 8. The length of the CDR3 is 13 residues. Germline V lookup: CDR1 LNHDA, CDR2 SQIVND (reference sequence). CDR3 loop: CASSLKQGLEQFF. The DNA read from the CDR3 is TGTGCCAGTAGCTTAAAACAGGGGCTTGAG.

Comments on this clone: The read comes to an end 3 residues before the CDR3 does, leaving the germline J gene to fill in the end. The genes are TRBV2 and TRBJ2-5, with 9 bases matching TRBD2. This CDR3 comprises 14 residues. From germline, CDR1 is SNHLY and CDR2 FYNNEI. CDR3 DNA, as far as it was read: TGTGCCAGCAGAGGCGGGGGGGGAACAGATACC. It codes for CASRGGGGTDT. Given in full, the CDR3 is CASRGGGGTDTQYF.

Worth noting for this clone: Read data end 3 residues before the CDR3 end; the end is taken from the germline J gene. The chain has TRBV19 and TRBJ2-7, with 9 bases that match TRBD1. The germline V gene encodes CDR1 LNHDA and CDR2 SQIVND (reference sequence). This CDR3 is 19 amino acids long. V lost 0 bases to trimming and J lost 3 bases; unmatched junction nucleotides: 15. Here the CDR3 reads CASSIESPRPGQGFYEQYF. The sequenced CDR3 bases are TGTGCCAGTAGTATAGAGTCCCCCCGTCCGGGACAGGGTTTCTACGAG.

In regard to this clone: The CDR3 is cut off 3 residues early in the read; its end comes from the germline J gene. The chain has TRBV9 and TRBJ1-6; 8 nucleotides line up with TRBD1. There are 15 residues in the CDR3. Per germline, CDR1 SGDLS and CDR2 YYNGEE. Trimming took 0 bases from V and 11 from J; bases not matched to a gene: 7. CDR3 protein: CASSVAPQGATPLHF. The sequenced part of the CDR3 DNA is TGTGCCAGCAGCGTAGCTCCCCAGGGGGCCACACCC.

A word on this clone: The sequenced fragment ends 3 residues before the CDR3 boundary, so the rest is inferred from the germline J gene. The rearrangement links TRBV7-6 to TRBJ2-5; 7 bases are a match to TRBD1. CDR3 length: 14 residues. Looked up from germline, CDR1 is SGHVS and CDR2 is FNYEAQ. V dropped 5 bases and J dropped 2; count of bases not matched to a gene: 5. The CDR3 loop reads CASSPTGLQETQYF. Partial CDR3 DNA: TGTGCCAGCAGCCCGACAGGGCTACAAGAGACC.

With regard to this clone: The read gets to within 3 residues of the CDR3 end, and the germline J gene fills in the rest. This sequence joins TRBV5-4 and TRBJ2-5, with D perhaps TRBD2 (6 bases). The CDR3 loop spans 15 amino acids. Germline V CDR1 and CDR2: SGHNT, YYREEE (reference sequence). Trimming left V 3 bases short and J 2 bases short, with 14 bases between. Incomplete CDR3 DNA: TGTGCCAGCAGCTACTCCCGGACTAAACAAGAGACC. It yields the protein CASSYSRTKQET. The full CDR3 protein reads CASSYSRTKQETQYF.

With regard to this clone: The CDR3 extends 3 residues past the end of the read, so its final part is completed from the germline J gene. The chain employs TRBV11-2 and TRBJ2-2, with D perhaps TRBD2 (5 bases). The V gene lost 2 bases and the J gene lost 4 bases, with 11 bases spanning the gap. Germline values: CDR1 SGHAT, CDR2 FQNNGV. The CDR3 is 15 amino acids. The CDR3: CASSLRGLGTGELFF. The CDR3 bases that were read are TGTGCCAGCAGCTTACGAGGGCTCGGCACCGGGGAG.

As for this clone: The read ends 3 residues before the CDR3 terminus; that terminus is restored from the germline J gene. This chain connects TRBV5-4 to TRBJ1-1; no clear D. Trimming stripped 2 bases from V and 6 bases from J, with 8 bases between. CDR3 length equals 12 residues. CDR1 and CDR2 (germline): SGHNT, YYREEE (reference sequence). CDR3 sequence reads: CASSLQFSEAFF. The sequenced part of the CDR3 DNA is TGTGCCAGCAGCTTACAGTTCTCTGAA. The variable domain in full, with the rest retrieved from reference TRBV5-4 and TRBJ1-1, is ETGVTQSPTHLIKTRGQQVTLRCSSQSGHNTVSWYQQALGQGPQFIFQYYREEENGRGNFPPRFSGLQFPNYSSELNVNALELDDSALYLCASSLQFSEAFFGQGTRLTVV.